This T cell receptor (beta chain) was retrieved from a study of identical twins. Findings and limits, study-wide: Abundant beta clonotypes from cord blood had fewer insertions, unlike memory repertoires, which showed none.

The germline CDR1 and CDR2 sequences are SGHRS and YFSETQ. This CDR3 spans 16 amino acids. Trimming pared 4 bases from V and 0 bases from J, leaving 16 bases between. Only a few counts were recorded for this clonotype. Its antigen is currently unknown. A universal primer binding site was introduced by template switching. The final cDNA contained unique molecular identifiers. TCRdb ran MiXCR on the 5' RACE reads and lists one entry per CDR3 protein. The data hold more than 1.5 million distinct CDR3 sequences, with roughly 35% observed a single time. The specimen was cord blood. The chain employs TRBV5-1 and TRBJ1-1; no definite D call. The TCR was taken from a newborn girl in good health. For the CDR3, the DNA is TGCGCCAGCAGCCGATGGAGTTGGCGGGTGAACACTGAAGCTTTCTTT. It specifies CASSRWSWRVNTEAFF.